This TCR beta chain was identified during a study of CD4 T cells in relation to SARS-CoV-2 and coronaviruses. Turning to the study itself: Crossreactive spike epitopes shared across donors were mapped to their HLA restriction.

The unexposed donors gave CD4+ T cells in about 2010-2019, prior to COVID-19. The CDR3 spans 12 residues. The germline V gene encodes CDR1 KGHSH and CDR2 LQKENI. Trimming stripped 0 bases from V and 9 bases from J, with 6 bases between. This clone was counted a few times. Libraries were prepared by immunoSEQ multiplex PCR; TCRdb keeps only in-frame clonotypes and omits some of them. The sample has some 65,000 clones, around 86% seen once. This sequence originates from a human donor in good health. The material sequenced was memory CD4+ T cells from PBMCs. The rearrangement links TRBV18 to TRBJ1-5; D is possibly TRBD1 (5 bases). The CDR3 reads CASSPPQGPQHF. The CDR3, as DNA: TGTGCCAGCTCACCACCGCAGGGGCCCCAGCATTTT. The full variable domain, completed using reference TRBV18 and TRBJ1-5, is NAGVMQNPRHLVRRRGQEARLRCSPMKGHSHVYWYRQLPEEGLKFMVYLQKENIIDESGMPKERFSAEFPKEGPSILRIQQVVRGDSAAYFCASSPPQGPQHFGDGTRLSIL.